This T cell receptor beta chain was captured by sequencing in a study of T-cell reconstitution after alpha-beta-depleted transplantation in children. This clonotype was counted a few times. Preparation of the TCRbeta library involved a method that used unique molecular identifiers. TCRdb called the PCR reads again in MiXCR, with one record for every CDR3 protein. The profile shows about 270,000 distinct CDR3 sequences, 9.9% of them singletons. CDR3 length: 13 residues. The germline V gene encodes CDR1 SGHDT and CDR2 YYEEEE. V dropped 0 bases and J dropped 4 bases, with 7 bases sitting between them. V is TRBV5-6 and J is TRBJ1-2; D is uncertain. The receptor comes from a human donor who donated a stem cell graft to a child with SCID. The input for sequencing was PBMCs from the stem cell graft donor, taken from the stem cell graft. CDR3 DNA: TGTGCCAGCAGCTTGGGCATCACCTATGGCTACACCTTC. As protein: CASSLGITYGYTF.